Below, 32 T cell receptor beta chains from the same sample are listed, as sequenced in a study of blood T cell repertoires in COVID-19. The data were produced by immunoSEQ multiplex PCR, yet TCRdb's version contains in-frame clones alone and is incomplete. The repertoire holds a few hundred thousand clones, with 70% to 90% as singletons. The sequenced sample was peripheral blood. These receptors were taken from a woman in her sixties or seventies with active or convalescent COVID-19.

The rearrangement uses TRBV7-9 and TRBJ1-2; no reliable D call. Germline V CDR1 and CDR2: SEHNR, FQNEAQ (reference sequence). The CDR3 has 13 residues. V was cut by 2 bases and J by 4 bases, with 8 bases left in between. The CDR3 here is CASSLQDSYGYTF. The CDR3 DNA reads TGTGCCAGCAGCTTACAGGATTCCTATGGCTACACCTTC.

This sequence joins TRBV5-1 and TRBJ2-7; 7 bases map to TRBD2. V shed 0 bases, J shed 7 bases, and the junction held 10 bases outside the gene matches. Germline V gene lookup returns CDR1 SGHRS and CDR2 YFSETQ. The CDR3 has 15 amino acids. The CDR3 DNA sequence: TGCGCCAGCAGCTTGGCCGGGAGCAGGGAGGGAGAGCAGTACTTC. Translation gives CASSLAGSREGEQYF.

This rearrangement joins TRBV6-1 to TRBJ1-5, with D hard to call. With 1 base removed from V and 2 bases from J, the gap between germline ends came to 12 bases. CDR3 length: 16 amino acids. Germline V lookup: CDR1 MNHNS, CDR2 SASEGT. The DNA for the CDR3 is TGTGCCAGCAGTGAAGACGGCATCGGGGGCAATCAGCCCCAGCATTTT. Its protein is CASSEDGIGGNQPQHF.

This chain joins TRBV12-3 or TRBV12-4 and TRBJ2-7, with 8 bases fitting TRBD1. The ends lost 4 bases at V and 4 bases at J; junction bases unmatched: 3. CDR3 size: 13 residues. Written as DNA, the CDR3 is TGTGCCAGCAGTTACAGGGGGAGGTACGAGCAGTACTTC. Translating it yields CASSYRGRYEQYF.

The V and J genes are TRBV15 and TRBJ2-7, with D perhaps TRBD2 (5 bases). The length of the CDR3 is 14 residues. Germline V gives CDR1 LNHNV, CDR2 YYDKDF (reference sequence). The ends were cut back, 5 bases at V and 1 base at J, with 12 bases in the middle. The CDR3 nucleotides are TGTGCCACCAGCCCCCGCCGGGGTTCCTACGAGCAGTACTTC. Its protein product is CATSPRRGSYEQYF.

The V call is TRBV19, the J call TRBJ1-5; possible D gene TRBD1, 6 bases. V dropped 10 bases and J dropped 3 bases, with 16 bases sitting between them. The germline V gene encodes CDR1 LNHDA and CDR2 SQIVND (reference sequence). The CDR3 is 14 residues long. Here the CDR3 DNA reads TGTGCCACTGGACAGACCATCGTCAATCAGCCCCAGCATTTT. The encoded protein is CATGQTIVNQPQHF.

The gene calls are TRBV6-4 and TRBJ2-2, with a tentative D call TRBD2 (5 bases). V lost 8 bases to trimming and J lost 1 base, with 8 bases between them. CDR3 length equals 13 residues. From germline, CDR1 is MRHNA and CDR2 SNTAGT. The CDR3 protein is CASDRGNTGELFF. The CDR3 coding sequence is TGTGCCAGCGATCGGGGGAACACCGGGGAGCTGTTTTTT.

The V gene is TRBV7-2, the J gene TRBJ1-5; possibly TRBD1 for D (6 bases). The V end lost 5 bases, the J end lost 4 bases, and 18 bases lay between the germline ends. The CDR3 totals 16 residues. The germline V gene encodes CDR1 SGHTA and CDR2 FQGNSA. The CDR3 is CASSRLMDSGNQPQHF. The CDR3 coding sequence is TGTGCCAGCAGCCGGTTAATGGACAGTGGGAATCAGCCCCAGCATTTT.

This clone has a single count. The rearrangement links TRBV10-3 to TRBJ1-5; D remains ambiguous. Trimming stripped 0 bases from V and 4 bases from J, with 13 bases between. The germline gives CDR1 ENHRY, CDR2 SYGVKD. The CDR3 loop spans 16 amino acids. In DNA, the CDR3 is TGTGCCATCAGTGAGTCCACTTCCGGGATTAATCAGCCCCAGCATTTT. Its protein product is CAISESTSGINQPQHF.

This clone was recorded only once. The chain carries TRBV2 and TRBJ2-7; D is unclear. V lost 2 bases to trimming and J lost 0 bases, with 8 bases between them. Germline values: CDR1 SNHLY, CDR2 FYNNEI. CDR3 length: 14 residues. The CDR3 sequence is CASSEQANSYEQYF. For the CDR3, the DNA is TGTGCCAGCAGTGAACAGGCAAACTCCTACGAGCAGTACTTC.

V gene TRBV7-3 combines with J gene TRBJ2-7; no reliable D call. CDR1 is SGHTA and CDR2 is FQGTGA in the germline V gene. This CDR3 has 14 residues. V dropped 6 bases and J dropped 5 bases, with 17 bases sitting between them. The CDR3 is CASRSEHGLHEQYF. CDR3 bases: TGTGCCAGCAGATCCGAACATGGGCTACACGAGCAGTACTTC.

This chain connects TRBV19 to TRBJ2-2, with D possibly TRBD2 on 6 matching bases. Germline CDR1 is LNHDA and CDR2 is SQIVND (reference sequence). This CDR3 comprises 15 residues. The V and J ends lost 0 bases and 8 bases respectively, with 13 bases between them. The CDR3 DNA sequence: TGTGCCAGTAGTATAGATCGGGGGACCAAGGGGGAGCTGTTTTTT. This sequence encodes CASSIDRGTKGELFF. The variable domain in full, completed from reference TRBV19 and TRBJ2-2, reads DGGITQSPKYLFRKEGQNVTLSCEQNLNHDAMYWYRQDPGQGLRLIYYSQIVNDFQKGDIAEGYSVSREKKESFPLTVTSAQKNPTAFYLCASSIDRGTKGELFFGEGSRLTVL.

The chain recombines TRBV4-3 with TRBJ2-3, with 10 bases that match TRBD2. V shed 1 base, J shed 5 bases, and the junction held 6 bases outside the gene matches. This CDR3 is built from 16 residues. Germline-derived CDR1 and CDR2 are LGHNA and YSLEER. CDR3 DNA sequence: TGCGCCAGCAGCCAAGGGGTGATAGCGGGGGGAGATACGCAGTATTTT. It translates to CASSQGVIAGGDTQYF.

This clone was observed once. The chain has TRBV7-9 and TRBJ2-5, with D hard to call. In germline, CDR1 is SEHNR, CDR2 FQNEAQ (reference sequence). V was clipped by 5 bases and J by 5 bases, with 9 bases between them. The CDR3 contains 12 residues. The CDR3 DNA reads TGTGCCAGCAGCGTTATATCGGAGACCCAGTACTTC. Translated, it gives CASSVISETQYF. Drawing the rest from reference TRBV7-9 and TRBJ2-5, the complete variable domain is DTGVSQNPRHKITKRGQNVTFRCDPISEHNRLYWYRQTLGQGPEFLTYFQNEAQLEKSRLLSDRFSAERPKGSFSTLEIQRTEQGDSAMYLCASSVISETQYFGPGTRLLVL.

The chain recombines TRBV6-5 with TRBJ1-4; TRBD1 matches 8 bases. The CDR3 runs to 15 residues. The germline CDR1 and CDR2 sequences are MNHEY and SVGAGI. The ends lost 5 bases at V and 6 bases at J; junction bases unmatched: 8. For the CDR3, the DNA is TGTGCCAGCAGTCCGAGGACAGGGAGGGATGAAAAACTGTTTTTT. Its protein product is CASSPRTGRDEKLFF.

V is TRBV7-9 and J is TRBJ2-7; TRBD1 is a possible D gene (5 bases). V was shortened by 0 bases and J by 2 bases, with 8 bases between the two germline ends. The CDR3 is 14 amino acids. Germline V CDR1 and CDR2: SEHNR, FQNEAQ (reference sequence). CDR3 in amino acids: CASSLAQGPYEQYF. CDR3 nucleotide sequence: TGTGCCAGCAGCTTAGCCCAGGGTCCCTACGAGCAGTACTTC.

This clone showed up just a few times. V is TRBV6-5 and J is TRBJ1-2; 7 bases align to TRBD1. Germline lookup yields CDR1 MNHEY and CDR2 SVGAGI. The CDR3 loop spans 14 amino acids. The junction had 4 bases not matched to a gene; V was cut back by 2 bases and J by 4 bases. CDR3 nucleotide sequence: TGTGCCAGCAGTTACGACCGGGACAGCTATGGCTACACCTTC. Protein sequence: CASSYDRDSYGYTF.

The chain carries TRBV7-8 and TRBJ1-1; D is possibly TRBD1 (6 bases). The CDR3 sequence is 13 residues long. Germline V gene sequence: CDR1 SGHVS, CDR2 FQNEAQ. V was clipped by 1 base and J by 7 bases, with 10 bases between them. CDR3 in DNA: TGTGCCAGCAGCTTAGGGGCAGGGGTTGAAGCTTTCTTT. Residues: CASSLGAGVEAFF.

The chain is built from TRBV5-4 and TRBJ2-7; the D gene is possibly TRBD2 (5 bases). Trimming stripped 3 bases from V and 7 bases from J, with 11 bases between. CDR1 is SGHNT, CDR2 YYREEE, per germline (reference sequence). CDR3 length: 12 amino acids. The CDR3 loop reads CASSSARGEQYF. Here the CDR3 DNA reads TGTGCCAGCAGCTCGGCCCGAGGGGAGCAGTACTTC.

V is TRBV3-1 (or the pseudogene TRBV3-2) and J is TRBJ2-1; tentative D call: TRBD2 (5 bases). The ends were cut back, 1 base at V and 8 bases at J, with 18 bases in the middle. The CDR3 is 16 residues long. CDR1 is LGHDT, CDR2 YNNKEL, per germline (reference sequence). The DNA for the CDR3 is TGTGCCAGCAGCCAAGCCTCGCCACTAGTCGGGGATGAGCAGTTCTTC. Protein: CASSQASPLVGDEQFF.

The chain has TRBV7-8 and TRBJ1-1; TRBD1 aligns across 9 bases. Trimming took 6 bases from V and 11 from J; bases not matched to a gene: 4. Germline lookup yields CDR1 SGHVS and CDR2 FQNEAQ. The CDR3 has 11 amino acids. The CDR3 sequence is CASSLTGGAFF. CDR3 nucleotides: TGTGCCAGCAGTTTGACAGGGGGTGCTTTCTTT.

This sequence joins TRBV18 and TRBJ2-7; a weak D match, TRBD2 (6 bases). The CDR3 runs to 15 residues. Germline values: CDR1 KGHSH, CDR2 LQKENI. V was trimmed by 2 bases and J by 7 bases, leaving 18 bases between them. The CDR3 DNA reads TGTGCCAGCTCACCAGGATACGGGAGTGCCGGGGAGCAGTACTTC. It is translated as CASSPGYGSAGEQYF. The full variable domain, with the rest looked up from reference TRBV18 and TRBJ2-7, is NAGVMQNPRHLVRRRGQEARLRCSPMKGHSHVYWYRQLPEEGLKFMVYLQKENIIDESGMPKERFSAEFPKEGPSILRIQQVVRGDSAAYFCASSPGYGSAGEQYFGPGTRLTVT.

The J gene is TRBJ2-7, the V gene TRBV18; possible D gene TRBD1, 5 bases. Trimming cost V 4 bases and J 1 base, with 11 bases left between them. This CDR3 spans 14 amino acids. CDR1 is KGHSH and CDR2 is LQKENI in the germline V gene. The CDR3 loop reads CASSLPTESYEQYF. In nucleotides, the CDR3 is TGTGCCAGCTCACTTCCGACAGAGTCCTACGAGCAGTACTTC.

The V gene is TRBV5-6, the J gene TRBJ1-1, with no clear D. Trimming removed 4 bases from V and 8 bases from J, with 9 bases in between. Germline V CDR1 and CDR2: SGHDT, YYEEEE. The CDR3 loop spans 11 amino acids. The CDR3 sequence is CASSLAREAFF. As DNA, the CDR3 is TGTGCCAGCAGCCTCGCCAGGGAAGCTTTCTTT.

This rearrangement joins TRBV5-4 to TRBJ2-1; TRBD2 is a possible D gene (5 bases). CDR1 is SGHNT and CDR2 is YYREEE in the germline V gene (reference sequence). The CDR3 extends over 13 amino acids. Trimming stripped 2 bases from V and 6 bases from J, with 9 bases between. Written as DNA, the CDR3 is TGTGCCAGCAGCTTAGGAGGCGTCAATGAGCAGTTCTTC. Translated: CASSLGGVNEQFF.

The gene calls are TRBV6-5 and TRBJ1-1, with D unresolved. Germline V gene sequence: CDR1 MNHEY, CDR2 SVGAGI. The CDR3 has 14 amino acids. V was clipped by 6 bases and J by 1 base, with 12 bases between them. CDR3 bases: TGTGCCAGCAGCCCCGCGACGGGGAACACTGAAGCTTTCTTT. Protein product: CASSPATGNTEAFF.

Worth noting for this clone: At the DNA level, this CDR3 is encoded by other sequences in the same sample as well. The CDR3 DNA is TGTGCCAGCTCACCCCAAGGAGGGGATCAGCCCCAGCATTTT. This sequence encodes CASSPQGGDQPQHF. The chain has TRBV18 and TRBJ1-5; possible D gene TRBD1, 5 bases. This CDR3 region has 14 residues. V lost 3 bases and J 5 bases, leaving 11 bases between the germline ends. Germline V lookup: CDR1 KGHSH, CDR2 LQKENI.

The chain employs TRBV5-6 and TRBJ2-2; the match to TRBD1 covers 7 bases. Per germline, CDR1 SGHDT and CDR2 YYEEEE. The CDR3 covers 16 residues. The ends lost 4 bases at V and 3 bases at J; junction bases unmatched: 9. CDR3 in DNA: TGTGCCAGCAGCCTAGGAGGACAGGCGTACACCGGGGAGCTGTTTTTT. It is translated as CASSLGGQAYTGELFF.

The chain couples TRBV7-2 to TRBJ2-2; 7 bases map to TRBD2. Germline V gene sequence: CDR1 SGHTA, CDR2 FQGNSA. The CDR3 spans 15 residues. The ends lost 5 bases at V and 6 bases at J; junction bases unmatched: 9. The CDR3 sequence is CASSVGTTIAGELFF. For the CDR3, the DNA is TGTGCCAGCAGCGTGGGGACTACCATTGCCGGGGAGCTGTTTTTT.

This clone appeared once. The rearrangement links TRBV2 to TRBJ1-2, with 7 bases identical to TRBD1. CDR3 size: 14 residues. Germline CDR1 reads SNHLY; CDR2 reads FYNNEI. Unmatched junction bases numbered 11, after V lost 6 bases and J lost 7 bases. The CDR3 bases are TGTGCCAGCAGGTCCGGGACAGTGGGATTTGGCTACACCTTC. Its protein is CASRSGTVGFGYTF.

V is TRBV5-1 and J is TRBJ2-1; D is ambiguous. Germline V gene data show CDR1 as SGHRS and CDR2 as YFSETQ. V was pared by 0 bases and J by 6 bases, with 4 bases between. CDR3 length: 12 residues. CDR3: CASSLGVNEQFF. DNA of the CDR3: TGCGCCAGCAGCTTGGGAGTCAATGAGCAGTTCTTC.

The rearrangement links TRBV15 to TRBJ1-6, with D perhaps matching TRBD1 (5 bases). The CDR3 runs 16 residues. Germline CDR1 and CDR2: LNHNV and YYDKDF (reference sequence). V lost 3 bases, J lost 9 bases, and 18 bases lay in between. The DNA of the CDR3 is TGTGCCACCAGCAGGATGAAGGGGATCTCGGGTTCACCCCTCCACTTT. It yields the protein CATSRMKGISGSPLHF.